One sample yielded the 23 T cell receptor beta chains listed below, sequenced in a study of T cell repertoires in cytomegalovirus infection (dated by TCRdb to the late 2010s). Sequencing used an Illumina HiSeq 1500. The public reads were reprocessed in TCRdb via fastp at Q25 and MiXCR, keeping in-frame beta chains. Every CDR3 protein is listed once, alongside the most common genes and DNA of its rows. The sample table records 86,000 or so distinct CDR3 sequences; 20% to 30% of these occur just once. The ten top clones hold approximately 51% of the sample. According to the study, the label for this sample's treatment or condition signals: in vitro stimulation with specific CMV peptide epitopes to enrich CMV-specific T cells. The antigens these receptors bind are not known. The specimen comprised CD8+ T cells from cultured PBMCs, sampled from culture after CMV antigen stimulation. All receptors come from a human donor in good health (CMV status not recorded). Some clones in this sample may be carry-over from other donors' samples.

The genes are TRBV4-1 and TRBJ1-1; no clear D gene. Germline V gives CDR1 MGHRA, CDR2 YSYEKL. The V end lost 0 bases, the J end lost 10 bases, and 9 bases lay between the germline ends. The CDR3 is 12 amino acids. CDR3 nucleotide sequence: TGCGCCAGCAGCCAAGATTCGGTTGCAGCTTTCTTT. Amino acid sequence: CASSQDSVAAFF.

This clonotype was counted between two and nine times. The CDR3 DNA reads as TGTGCCAGCAGCTACGACAGTGGGCCAGTATACGAGCAGTACTTC. Translating gives CASSYDSGPVYEQYF. This chain connects TRBV12-3 or TRBV12-4 to TRBJ2-7; D is perhaps TRBD1 (5 bases). V shed 6 bases and J shed 4 bases, with 19 bases lying between them. The CDR3 is 15 amino acids.

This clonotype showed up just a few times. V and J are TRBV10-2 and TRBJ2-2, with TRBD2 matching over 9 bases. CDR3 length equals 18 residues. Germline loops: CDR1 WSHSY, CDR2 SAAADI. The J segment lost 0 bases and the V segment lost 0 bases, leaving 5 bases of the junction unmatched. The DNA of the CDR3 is TGCGCCAGCAGTGAGTCGCCGGGACTAGCACCGAACACCGGGGAGCTGTTTTTT. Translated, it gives CASSESPGLAPNTGELFF.

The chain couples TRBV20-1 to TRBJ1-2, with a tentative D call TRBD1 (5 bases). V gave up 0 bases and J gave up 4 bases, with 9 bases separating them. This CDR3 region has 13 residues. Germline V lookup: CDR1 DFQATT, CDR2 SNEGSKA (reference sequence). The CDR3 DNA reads TGCAGTGCTAGAGAGGGGGGAAGCTATGGCTACACCTTC. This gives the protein CSAREGGSYGYTF.

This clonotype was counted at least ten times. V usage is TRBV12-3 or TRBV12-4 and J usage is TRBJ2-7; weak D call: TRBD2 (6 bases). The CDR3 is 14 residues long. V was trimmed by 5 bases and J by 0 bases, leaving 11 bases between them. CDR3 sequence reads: CASSHQTSSYEQYF. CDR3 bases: TGTGCCAGCAGTCATCAGACTAGCTCCTACGAGCAGTACTTC.

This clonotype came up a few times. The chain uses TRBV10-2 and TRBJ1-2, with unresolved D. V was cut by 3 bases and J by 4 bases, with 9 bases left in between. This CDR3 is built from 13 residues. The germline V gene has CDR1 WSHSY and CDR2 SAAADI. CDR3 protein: CASSDGPSYGYTF. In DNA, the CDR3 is TGCGCCAGCAGTGACGGGCCTTCCTATGGCTACACCTTC.

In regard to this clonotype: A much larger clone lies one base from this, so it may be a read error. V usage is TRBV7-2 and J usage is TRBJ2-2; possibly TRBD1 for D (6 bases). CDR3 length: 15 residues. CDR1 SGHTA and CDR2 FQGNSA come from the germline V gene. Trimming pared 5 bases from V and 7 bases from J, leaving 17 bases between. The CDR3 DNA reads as TGTGCCAGCAGCCCCCCAGGGGTGGGCATCGGGGAGCTGTTTTTT. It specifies CASSPPGVGIGELFF.

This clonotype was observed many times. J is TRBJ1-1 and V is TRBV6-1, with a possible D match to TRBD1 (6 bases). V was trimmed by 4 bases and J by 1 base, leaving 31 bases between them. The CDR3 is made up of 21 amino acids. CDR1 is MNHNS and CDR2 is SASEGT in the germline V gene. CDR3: CASSAYSDPRYRVVANTEAFF. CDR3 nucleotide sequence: TGTGCCAGCAGTGCATACAGTGATCCCCGTTACAGGGTGGTGGCGAACACTGAAGCTTTCTTT.

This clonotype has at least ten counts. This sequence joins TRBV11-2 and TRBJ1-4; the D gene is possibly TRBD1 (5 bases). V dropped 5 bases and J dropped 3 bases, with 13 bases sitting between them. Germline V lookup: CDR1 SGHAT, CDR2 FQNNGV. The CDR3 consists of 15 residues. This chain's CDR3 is CASSTSTDPNEKLFF. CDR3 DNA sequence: TGTGCCAGCAGCACCTCGACAGACCCTAATGAAAAACTGTTTTTT. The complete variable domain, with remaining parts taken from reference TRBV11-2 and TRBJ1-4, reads EAGVAQSPRYKIIEKRQSVAFWCNPISGHATLYWYQQILGQGPKLLIQFQNNGVVDDSQLPKDRFSAERLKGVDSTLKIQPAKLEDSAVYLCASSTSTDPNEKLFFGSGTQLSVL.

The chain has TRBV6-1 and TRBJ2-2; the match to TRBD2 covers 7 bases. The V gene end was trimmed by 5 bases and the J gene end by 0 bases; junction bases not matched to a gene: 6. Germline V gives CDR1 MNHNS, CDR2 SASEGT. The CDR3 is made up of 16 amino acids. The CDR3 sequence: CASSPRRGANTGELFF. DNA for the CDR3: TGTGCCAGCAGTCCCCGCCGGGGGGCGAACACCGGGGAGCTGTTTTTT.

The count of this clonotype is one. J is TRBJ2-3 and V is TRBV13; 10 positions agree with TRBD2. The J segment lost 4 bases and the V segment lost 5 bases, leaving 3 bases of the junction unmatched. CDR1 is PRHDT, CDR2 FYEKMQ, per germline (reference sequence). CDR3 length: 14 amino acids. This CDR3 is CASSLGTSADTQYF. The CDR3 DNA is TGTGCCAGCAGCCTCGGGACTAGCGCAGATACGCAGTATTTT.

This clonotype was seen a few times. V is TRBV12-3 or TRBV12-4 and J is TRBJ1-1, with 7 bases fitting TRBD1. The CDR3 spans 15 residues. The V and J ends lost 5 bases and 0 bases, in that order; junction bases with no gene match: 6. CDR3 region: CASSPQTGLNTEAFF. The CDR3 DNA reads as TGTGCCAGCAGTCCCCAGACAGGGCTGAACACTGAAGCTTTCTTT.

The CDR3 region is CATSISQFTTNEKLFF. The CDR3, as DNA: TGTGCCACCAGCATATCACAGTTCACAACTAATGAAAAACTGTTTTTT. This chain connects TRBV15 to TRBJ1-4, with D uncertain. CDR3 length: 16 amino acids. V was pared by 4 bases and J by 0 bases, with 12 bases between. Looked up from germline, CDR1 is LNHNV and CDR2 is YYDKDF (reference sequence).

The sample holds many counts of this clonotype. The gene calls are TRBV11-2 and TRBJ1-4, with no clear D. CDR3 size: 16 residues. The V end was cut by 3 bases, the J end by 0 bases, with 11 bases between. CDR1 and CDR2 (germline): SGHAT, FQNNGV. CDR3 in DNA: TGTGCCAGCAGCTTGAAAGCCATCCCAACTAATGAAAAACTGTTTTTT. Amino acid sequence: CASSLKAIPTNEKLFF. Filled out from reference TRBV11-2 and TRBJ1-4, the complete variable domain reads EAGVAQSPRYKIIEKRQSVAFWCNPISGHATLYWYQQILGQGPKLLIQFQNNGVVDDSQLPKDRFSAERLKGVDSTLKIQPAKLEDSAVYLCASSLKAIPTNEKLFFGSGTQLSVL.

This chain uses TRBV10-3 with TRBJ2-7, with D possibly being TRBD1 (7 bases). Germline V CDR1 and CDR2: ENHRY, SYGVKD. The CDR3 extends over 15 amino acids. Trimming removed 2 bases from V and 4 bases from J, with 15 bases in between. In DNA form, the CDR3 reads TGTGCCATCAGTGAGGGAGGGGGCATGACGTACGAGCAGTACTTC. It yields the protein CAISEGGGMTYEQYF.

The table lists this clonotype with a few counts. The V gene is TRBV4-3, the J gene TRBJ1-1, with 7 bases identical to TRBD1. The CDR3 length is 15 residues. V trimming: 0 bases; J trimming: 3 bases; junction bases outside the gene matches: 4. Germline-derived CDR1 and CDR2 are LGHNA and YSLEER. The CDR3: CASSQDRGIYTEAFF. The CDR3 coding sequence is TGCGCCAGCAGCCAAGACAGGGGGATTTACACTGAAGCTTTCTTT.

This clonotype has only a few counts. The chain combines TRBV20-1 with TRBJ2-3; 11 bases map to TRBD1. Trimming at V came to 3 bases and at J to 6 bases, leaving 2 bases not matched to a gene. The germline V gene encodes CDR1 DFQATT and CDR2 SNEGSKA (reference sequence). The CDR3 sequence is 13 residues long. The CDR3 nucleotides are TGCAGTGCTAGGGGGACAGGGGGTGATACGCAGTATTTT. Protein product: CSARGTGGDTQYF.

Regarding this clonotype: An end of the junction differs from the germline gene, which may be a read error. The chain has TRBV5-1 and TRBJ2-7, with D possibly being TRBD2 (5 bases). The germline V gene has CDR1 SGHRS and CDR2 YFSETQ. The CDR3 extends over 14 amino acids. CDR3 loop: CASGPRRGNYEQYF. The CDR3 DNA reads TGCGCCAGCGGTCCCCGACGGGGAAATTACGAGCAATACTTC.

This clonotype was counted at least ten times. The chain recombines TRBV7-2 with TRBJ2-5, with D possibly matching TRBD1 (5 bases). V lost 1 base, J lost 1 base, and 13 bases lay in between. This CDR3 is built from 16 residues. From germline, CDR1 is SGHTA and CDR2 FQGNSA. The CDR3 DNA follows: TGTGCCAGCAGCTTAGTATCCCAGGGTATCCAAGAGACCCAGTACTTC. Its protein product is CASSLVSQGIQETQYF.

The CDR3 bases are TGTGCCAGCAGTTCCGGGACACAGGCTCGGGAGCAGTTCTTC. It yields the protein CASSSGTQAREQFF. V gene TRBV27 combines with J gene TRBJ2-1; the D gene is possibly TRBD1 (6 bases). The V gene's germline CDR1 is MNHEY and CDR2 SMNVEV (reference sequence). The CDR3 has 14 residues. V was shortened by 4 bases and J by 10 bases, with 17 bases between the two germline ends.

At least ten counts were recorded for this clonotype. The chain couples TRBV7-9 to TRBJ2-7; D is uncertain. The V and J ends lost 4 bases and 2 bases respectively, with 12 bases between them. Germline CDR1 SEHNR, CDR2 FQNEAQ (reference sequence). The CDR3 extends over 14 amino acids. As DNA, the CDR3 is TGTGCCAGCAGCTCCAGACGGGCTACCTACGAGCAGTACTTC. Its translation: CASSSRRATYEQYF.

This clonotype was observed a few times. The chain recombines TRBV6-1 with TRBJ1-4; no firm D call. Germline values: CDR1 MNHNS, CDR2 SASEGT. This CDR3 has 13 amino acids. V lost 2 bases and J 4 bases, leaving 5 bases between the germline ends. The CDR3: CASSEPYNEKLFF. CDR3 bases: TGTGCCAGCAGTGAACCCTATAATGAAAAACTGTTTTTT.

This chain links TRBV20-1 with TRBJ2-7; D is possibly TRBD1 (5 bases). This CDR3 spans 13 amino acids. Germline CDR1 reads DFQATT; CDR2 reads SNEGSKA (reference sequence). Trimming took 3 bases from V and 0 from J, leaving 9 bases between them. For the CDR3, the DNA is TGCAGTGCTAGCGAAGGGGACTCCTACGAGCAGTACTTC. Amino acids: CSASEGDSYEQYF.